This TCR beta chain was recovered during a study of shared clonotypes between healthy human individuals. The CDR3 covers 13 residues. The V gene's germline CDR1 is SEHNR and CDR2 FQNEAQ (reference sequence). Trimming pared 6 bases from V and 5 bases from J, leaving 13 bases between. Naive CD8 cells comprised CD45RO-negative, CCR7-positively selected cells, excluding terminally differentiated effector memory CD45RA+ cells. Measured with immunoSEQ multiplex PCR; TCRdb has only the in-frame clones, and not every one. The repertoire holds 2 million to 2.5 million clones, with 93% as singletons. The chain combines TRBV7-9 with TRBJ2-5; possibly TRBD2 for D (6 bases). This sequence was found in a man between 18 and 35 years old in good health. Some clones in this sample may be carry-over from other donors' samples. Source material: naive CD8+ T cells from PBMCs. The CDR3 sequence: CASSQTSSETQYF. CDR3 bases: TGTGCCAGCAGTCAGACTAGTTCGGAGACCCAGTACTTC.